Each of the 18 T cell receptor beta chains below was sequenced from the same sample in a study of untreated major depressive disorder. Study-wide findings and caveats: Depressed patients' CD4+ T cells carried increased TRBV05-01 (Vbeta 5.1) usage versus control CD4+ T cells.

The table came from immunoSEQ multiplex PCR; TCRdb's copy has only in-frame clones and leaves some out. The sample holds about 13,000 clones; about 93% are singletons and the top ten take about 0.86%. The antigens for these receptors are not known. Sequencing input: CD4+ T cells from PBMCs. These receptors were obtained from a young man with major depressive disorder.

This chain joins TRBV7-9 and TRBJ1-1, with 9 bases that match TRBD1. The germline gives CDR1 SEHNR, CDR2 FQNEAQ (reference sequence). V lost 1 base and J lost 1; bases outside the gene matches: 4. The CDR3 covers 16 residues. The CDR3 here is CASSLVQGARNTEAFF. CDR3 in DNA: TGTGCCAGCAGCTTAGTACAGGGGGCGCGGAACACTGAAGCTTTCTTT.

The CDR3 here is CASSDRPGATGELFF. As DNA, the CDR3 is TGTGCCAGCAGTGACAGGCCGGGGGCCACCGGGGAGCTGTTTTTT. The chain uses TRBV6-4 and TRBJ2-2; D possibly matches TRBD1 or TRBD2 (6 bases each). Trimming took 2 bases from V and 4 from J, leaving 11 bases between them. The germline CDR1 and CDR2 sequences are MRHNA and SNTAGT. This CDR3 contains 15 residues.

This sequence joins TRBV6-6 and TRBJ1-1; D gene ambiguous. There are 14 residues in the CDR3. Between the trimmed V and J ends, which lost 2 bases and 1 base, there was a span of 8 bases. The germline V gene encodes CDR1 MNHNY and CDR2 SVGAGI (reference sequence). The CDR3 region has the DNA TGTGCCAGCAGTTACGCCGGACCGAACACTGAAGCTTTCTTT. Protein sequence: CASSYAGPNTEAFF.

CDR3 nucleotides: TGTGCCAGCAGCGTTGGACTATCTCAAGAGACCCAGTACTTC. It translates to CASSVGLSQETQYF. The chain couples TRBV9 to TRBJ2-5, with a tentative D call TRBD2 (6 bases). In germline, CDR1 is SGDLS, CDR2 YYNGEE. Deletions cut 2 bases from V and 2 bases from J, with 10 bases between. The CDR3 has 14 amino acids.

The CDR3 sequence is CAWSVSGYFPGNTIYF. For the CDR3, the DNA is TGTGCCTGGAGTGTATCTGGGTACTTCCCCGGAAACACCATATATTTT. This chain links TRBV30 with TRBJ1-3; no definite D call. From germline, CDR1 is GTSNPN and CDR2 SVGIG (reference sequence). The CDR3 totals 16 residues. V lost 0 bases and J 4 bases, leaving 16 bases between the germline ends.

The chain joins TRBV27 to TRBJ1-5, with D hard to call. V was clipped by 3 bases and J by 1 base, with 7 bases between them. This CDR3 is built from 14 residues. In germline, CDR1 is MNHEY, CDR2 SMNVEV (reference sequence). The CDR3 DNA sequence: TGTGCCAGCAGTTTGCGGGAGAGCAATCAGCCCCAGCATTTT. Translation gives CASSLRESNQPQHF.

This sequence joins TRBV28 and TRBJ2-7; 7 bases are shared with TRBD1. With V trimmed by 8 bases and J by 4 bases, 2 bases remained unmatched. Germline lookup yields CDR1 MDHEN and CDR2 SYDVKM. CDR3 length: 11 amino acids. CDR3 loop: CASYRGYEQYF. For the CDR3, the DNA is TGTGCCAGCTACAGGGGTTACGAGCAGTACTTC.

The chain has TRBV7-3 and TRBJ2-5, with no clear D. Germline CDR1 is SGHTA and CDR2 is FQGTGA. The CDR3 has 14 amino acids. V lost 5 bases and J 0 bases, leaving 10 bases between the germline ends. DNA of the CDR3: TGTGCCAGCAGCCAGGACGGACACCAAGAGACCCAGTACTTC. Its translation: CASSQDGHQETQYF.

The V gene is TRBV10-3, the J gene TRBJ2-7; 7 positions match TRBD1. The CDR3 loop spans 13 amino acids. V gave up 0 bases and J gave up 7 bases; unmatched junction bases: 3. Germline V gives CDR1 ENHRY, CDR2 SYGVKD. CDR3 protein: CAISESADREQYF. The DNA of the CDR3 is TGTGCCATCAGTGAGTCGGCGGACAGGGAGCAGTACTTC.

The rearrangement links TRBV9 to TRBJ2-2; 8 bases line up with TRBD1. The CDR3 runs 15 residues. V gave up 4 bases and J gave up 5 bases; unmatched junction bases: 7. In germline, CDR1 is SGDLS, CDR2 YYNGEE. The chain's CDR3 is CASSPRTGMTGELFF. The DNA for the CDR3 is TGTGCCAGCAGCCCCCGGACAGGGATGACCGGGGAGCTGTTTTTT. Filled out from reference TRBV9 and TRBJ2-2, the complete variable domain reads DSGVTQTPKHLITATGQRVTLRCSPRSGDLSVYWYQQSLDQGLQFLIQYYNGEERAKGNILERFSAQQFPDLHSELNLSSLELGDSALYFCASSPRTGMTGELFFGEGSRLTVL.

This chain joins TRBV6-5 and TRBJ1-1, with a weak D call TRBD1 (5 bases). Trimming shortened V by 2 bases and J by 2 bases, and 6 bases separated the two germline ends. CDR3 length: 13 residues. The germline CDR1 and CDR2 sequences are MNHEY and SVGAGI. The CDR3 region is CASSYRGNTEAFF. The CDR3 coding sequence is TGTGCCAGCAGTTACAGGGGTAACACTGAAGCTTTCTTT.

The sample holds one count of this clone. The V gene is TRBV6-1, the J gene TRBJ2-7; the D gene is possibly TRBD1 (5 bases). V was shortened by 1 base and J by 2 bases, with 12 bases between the two germline ends. This CDR3 is built from 15 residues. Germline V gives CDR1 MNHNS, CDR2 SASEGT. This CDR3 reads CASSEGLGAAYEQYF. CDR3 sequence (DNA): TGTGCCAGCAGTGAAGGTCTAGGGGCAGCCTACGAGCAGTACTTC.

This clone showed up just a few times. This chain links TRBV4-1 with TRBJ2-5; TRBD1 might be the D (5 bases). Germline V gene data show CDR1 as MGHRA and CDR2 as YSYEKL. This CDR3 has 13 residues. The germline V and J ends were trimmed by 4 bases and 4 bases, with 10 bases remaining between them. CDR3 protein: CASSRRRGETQYF. DNA of the CDR3: TGCGCCAGCAGCCGAAGAAGGGGAGAGACCCAGTACTTC.

The genes are TRBV19 and TRBJ1-2; D perhaps matches TRBD1 (6 bases). V lost 6 bases to trimming and J lost 3 bases, with 11 bases between them. Germline values: CDR1 LNHDA, CDR2 SQIVND (reference sequence). This CDR3 region has 13 residues. CDR3 amino acids: CASSPQGDYGYTF. The CDR3 nucleotides read TGTGCCAGTAGCCCACAGGGCGACTATGGCTACACCTTC.

This chain links TRBV4-2 with TRBJ1-2, with TRBD1 identical over 8 bases. Germline V gene sequence: CDR1 LGHNA, CDR2 YNFKEQ. The CDR3 is 15 residues long. V shed 3 bases, J shed 3 bases, and the junction held 6 bases outside the gene matches. CDR3 loop: CASSQLTGAHYGYTF. DNA of the CDR3: TGTGCCAGCAGCCAGCTGACAGGGGCGCACTATGGCTACACCTTC.

The chain recombines TRBV2 with TRBJ1-2; TRBD1 matches 10 bases. This CDR3 is 15 amino acids long. J was trimmed by 2 bases and V by 3 bases; bases with no gene match: 3. CDR1 is SNHLY, CDR2 FYNNEI, per germline. This CDR3 reads CASSDDRGLNYGYTF. The CDR3 nucleotides are TGTGCCAGCAGTGACGACAGGGGGCTGAACTATGGCTACACCTTC.

The chain couples TRBV7-8 to TRBJ2-2, with 8 bases fitting TRBD1. Trimming cost V 4 bases and J 4 bases; bases outside gene matches: 8. CDR3 length equals 16 residues. Germline CDR1 and CDR2: SGHVS and FQNEAQ. DNA of the CDR3: TGTGCCAGCAGCTCCTTGGACAGGGTCCCCACCGGGGAGCTGTTTTTT. This gives the protein CASSSLDRVPTGELFF.

This sequence joins TRBV5-4 and TRBJ2-5, with D perhaps matching TRBD2 (7 bases). From germline, CDR1 is SGHNT and CDR2 YYREEE (reference sequence). The CDR3 runs to 16 residues. V was shortened by 1 base and J by 1 base, with 14 bases between the two germline ends. The chain's CDR3 is CASSLRGGGPQETQYF. The DNA of the CDR3 is TGTGCCAGCAGCTTGCGGGGCGGGGGCCCCCAAGAGACCCAGTACTTC.